Below are 15 T cell receptor beta chains sequenced from a single sample in a study of blood T cell repertoires in COVID-19. Produced via immunoSEQ multiplex PCR; TCRdb's table is partial and in-frame only. Among under 50,000 clones listed, 65% to 85% were seen once. Sequenced: peripheral blood. The receptor set was obtained from a man aged 65-85 years with acute or convalescent COVID-19.

The chain is built from TRBV5-4 and TRBJ2-1; TRBD2 matches at 10 bases. The CDR3 covers 17 residues. With V trimmed by 4 bases and J by 9 bases, 16 bases remained unmatched. The germline V gene has CDR1 SGHNT and CDR2 YYREEE (reference sequence). DNA for the CDR3: TGTGCCAGCAGCGAACCACTAGCGGGATCATTTGTGGGTGAGCAGTTCTTC. Translation gives CASSEPLAGSFVGEQFF.

In its sample, this clone was seen once. The V gene is TRBV7-2, the J gene TRBJ2-5, with TRBD1 matching 8 bases. This CDR3 spans 16 amino acids. J gave up 5 bases and V 7 bases, and 15 bases lay outside the gene matches. Germline CDR1 reads SGHTA; CDR2 reads FQGNSA. The CDR3 here is CASTPTLSGGRETQYF. The CDR3 DNA follows: TGTGCCAGCACCCCTACATTGTCAGGGGGCAGGGAGACCCAGTACTTC.

The genes are TRBV19 and TRBJ2-5; 7 bases match TRBD2. This CDR3 is 16 amino acids long. Trimming took 4 bases from V and 6 from J; bases not matched to a gene: 14. Per germline, CDR1 LNHDA and CDR2 SQIVND (reference sequence). The CDR3 loop is CASSRVASGGWKTQYF. The CDR3 DNA follows: TGTGCCAGTAGTAGGGTCGCTAGCGGAGGGTGGAAGACCCAGTACTTC.

The chain links TRBV30 to TRBJ2-3; 8 bases map to TRBD2. This CDR3 is built from 15 residues. Germline CDR1 and CDR2: GTSNPN and SVGIG (reference sequence). V lost 0 bases, J lost 0 bases, and 2 bases stayed unmatched. CDR3 DNA sequence: TGTGCCTGGAGTGTAGGCGGGAGGAGCACAGATACGCAGTATTTT. Translated: CAWSVGGRSTDTQYF.

The CDR3 nucleotides read TGTGCCAGCAGCTCTTTCCAGGAGAACACTGAAGCTTTCTTT. The encoded protein is CASSSFQENTEAFF. The genes are TRBV11-1 and TRBJ1-1; D is ambiguous. The germline V gene encodes CDR1 SGHAT and CDR2 FQDESV (reference sequence). V was clipped by 4 bases and J by 1 base, with 10 bases between them. The CDR3 sequence is 14 residues long.

The CDR3 is CASSPLLRSGANVLTF. In DNA form, the CDR3 reads TGTGCCAGCAGCCCCCTGTTGCGCTCTGGGGCCAACGTCCTGACTTTC. The chain uses TRBV27 and TRBJ2-6; no reliable D call. The CDR3 spans 16 residues. In germline, CDR1 is MNHEY, CDR2 SMNVEV (reference sequence). The V end was cut by 6 bases, the J end by 0 bases, with 12 bases between.

The chain has TRBV4-2 and TRBJ2-2; the D gene is possibly TRBD2 (5 bases). Germline assignment: CDR1 LGHNA and CDR2 YNFKEQ. The CDR3 runs to 16 residues. Between the trimmed V and J ends, which lost 3 bases and 6 bases, there was a span of 17 bases. The CDR3 coding sequence is TGTGCCAGCAGCCAGCAACTAGTGGATACGGCCGGGGAGCTGTTTTTT. Translation gives CASSQQLVDTAGELFF.

The V call is TRBV18, the J call TRBJ1-6; 8 nucleotides align to TRBD1. The germline CDR1 and CDR2 sequences are KGHSH and LQKENI. The V segment lost 3 bases and the J segment 6 bases; nucleotides outside the gene matches: 4. The CDR3 is made up of 15 amino acids. The CDR3 DNA follows: TGTGCCAGCTCACCCCGGACAGGGTTTAATTCACCCCTCCACTTT. Its translation: CASSPRTGFNSPLHF.

This clone came up a few times. The chain employs TRBV7-6 and TRBJ2-7, with a weak D call TRBD1 (7 bases). The V and J ends lost 5 bases and 7 bases respectively, with 18 bases between them. Germline V lookup: CDR1 SGHVS, CDR2 FNYEAQ. This CDR3 is built from 14 residues. CDR3 sequence (DNA): TGTGCCAGCAGCACCCAAGACAGGGCGGGGGAGCAGTACTTC. Residues: CASSTQDRAGEQYF.

This clone has only a few counts. The CDR3 DNA reads TGTGCCAGCAACCCCGGCGGGGACGCCGGGGAGCTGTTTTTT. This sequence encodes CASNPGGDAGELFF. The rearrangement links TRBV11-3 to TRBJ2-2; D is perhaps TRBD2 (6 bases). Per the germline V gene, CDR1 is SGHNT and CDR2 is YENEEA. The CDR3 contains 14 residues. Deletions cut 7 bases from V and 6 bases from J, with 15 bases between.

CDR3 sequence (DNA): TGCGCCAGCAGTGATCTGAGGGAGCAGCGTGGCGCGAACACCGGGGAGCTGTTTTTT. This sequence encodes CASSDLREQRGANTGELFF. The chain links TRBV5-1 to TRBJ2-2, with D possibly being TRBD2 (5 bases). CDR1 is SGHRS, CDR2 YFSETQ, per germline. The CDR3 is made up of 19 amino acids. V dropped 5 bases and J dropped 0 bases, with 23 bases sitting between them.

This clone is a singleton in its sample. The chain combines TRBV7-3 with TRBJ2-1, with TRBD2 identical over 7 bases. The CDR3 extends over 15 amino acids. CDR1 is SGHTA, CDR2 FQGTGA, per germline. The junction had 5 bases not matched to a gene; V was cut back by 5 bases and J by 1 base. The CDR3 nucleotides read TGTGCCAGCAGCCTTACTAGCGCATCCTACAATGAGCAGTTCTTC. It encodes CASSLTSASYNEQFF.

This sequence joins TRBV7-6 and TRBJ1-6, with TRBD1 matching over 9 bases. The length of the CDR3 is 17 residues. V lost 4 bases to trimming and J lost 9 bases; unmatched junction nucleotides: 13. Germline assignment: CDR1 SGHVS and CDR2 FNYEAQ. The CDR3 protein is CASSSGGTGTGSSPLHF. The CDR3 DNA sequence: TGTGCCAGCAGCTCGGGAGGAACCGGGACAGGGAGTTCACCCCTCCACTTT. The entire variable domain, with the rest obtained from reference TRBV7-6 and TRBJ1-6, is as follows: GAGVSQSPRYKVTKRGQDVALRCDPISGHVSLYWYRQALGQGPEFLTYFNYEAQQDKSGLPNDRFSAERPEGSISTLTIQRTEQRDSAMYRCASSSGGTGTGSSPLHFGNGTRLTVT.

As DNA, the CDR3 is TGTGCCAGTAGTATCGGGGGACAGGGTGAATCACCCCTCCACTTT. Its protein is CASSIGGQGESPLHF. The J gene is TRBJ1-6, the V gene TRBV19; the match to TRBD1 covers 9 bases. With V trimmed by 3 bases and J by 10 bases, 7 bases remained unmatched. CDR3 length: 15 amino acids. Germline values: CDR1 LNHDA, CDR2 SQIVND (reference sequence).

The rearrangement joins TRBV19 to TRBJ1-4; possible D gene TRBD1, 6 bases. The CDR3 has 16 residues. Trimming removed 10 bases from V and 2 bases from J, with 20 bases in between. The germline V gene has CDR1 LNHDA and CDR2 SQIVND (reference sequence). The CDR3 bases are TGTGCCACGAGGGGGACCCCTCATGCCACTAATGAAAAACTGTTTTTT. Protein product: CATRGTPHATNEKLFF. The whole variable domain, filled in from reference TRBV19 and TRBJ1-4, reads DGGITQSPKYLFRKEGQNVTLSCEQNLNHDAMYWYRQDPGQGLRLIYYSQIVNDFQKGDIAEGYSVSREKKESFPLTVTSAQKNPTAFYLCATRGTPHATNEKLFFGSGTQLSVL.